One sample yielded the 11 T cell receptor beta chains listed below, sequenced in a study of beta chain features in type 1 diabetes. Expressed TCRB transcripts were sequenced after all isolated RNA was converted to cDNA. Some clones are missing from TCRdb's copy, which holds only in-frame ones; the method was immunoSEQ multiplex PCR. The sample carries 250,000 to 300,000 clones, under 8.5% recorded once. Sequenced input: central memory CD4+ T cells from blood. The source is a woman aged 18-29 years in good health.

This clone was seen repeatedly, ten times or more. The chain joins TRBV15 to TRBJ1-4, with 7 positions matching TRBD1. The germline V gene has CDR1 LNHNV and CDR2 YYDKDF (reference sequence). V lost 7 bases to trimming and J lost 4 bases; unmatched junction nucleotides: 9. The CDR3 has 15 amino acids. CDR3 sequence reads: CATNKAGQLNEKLFF. Here the CDR3 DNA reads TGTGCCACCAATAAGGCGGGACAGCTTAATGAAAAACTGTTTTTT.

This clone has ten or more counts. The chain combines TRBV5-1 with TRBJ2-3; TRBD2 might be the D (5 bases). Germline V gives CDR1 SGHRS, CDR2 YFSETQ. Trimming stripped 1 base from V and 5 bases from J, with 17 bases between. This CDR3 contains 16 residues. The CDR3 reads CASSLSGVRVGDTQYF. Written as DNA, the CDR3 is TGCGCCAGCAGCTTGTCGGGCGTGAGGGTCGGAGATACGCAGTATTTT.

The chain has TRBV25-1 and TRBJ2-5; 10 positions match TRBD1. Germline V gene sequence: CDR1 MGHDK, CDR2 SYGVNS. Trimming took 8 bases from V and 4 from J; bases not matched to a gene: 1. The CDR3 totals 12 residues. CDR3: CASRDRGETQYF. DNA for the CDR3: TGTGCCAGCCGGGACAGGGGAGAGACCCAGTACTTC.

This clone was seen more than once but under ten times. CDR3 protein: CASSFGSGANVLTF. The CDR3 region has the DNA TGCGCCAGCAGCTTTGGATCTGGGGCCAACGTCCTGACTTTC. The chain combines TRBV5-1 with TRBJ2-6; no clear D. CDR1 and CDR2 from the germline V gene are SGHRS and YFSETQ. This CDR3 comprises 14 residues. V was shortened by 2 bases and J by 1 base, with 4 bases between the two germline ends.

The table lists this clone with a few counts. The chain carries TRBV4-2 and TRBJ1-1; TRBD1 might be the D (6 bases). V lost 3 bases and J lost 1, with 12 bases in between. The CDR3 runs to 15 residues. Germline CDR1 and CDR2: LGHNA and YNFKEQ. CDR3: CASSQDGQSNTEAFF. The CDR3 nucleotides are TGTGCCAGCAGCCAGGACGGACAGTCGAACACTGAAGCTTTCTTT.

There are a few counts of this clone. The chain recombines TRBV19 with TRBJ1-5; 7 nucleotides align to TRBD1. The CDR3 is 16 amino acids. The germline gives CDR1 LNHDA, CDR2 SQIVND (reference sequence). Trimming removed 3 bases from V and 5 bases from J; junction bases left unmatched: 10. CDR3 region: CASSIQLTGRHQPQHF. The CDR3 nucleotides read TGTGCCAGTAGTATCCAATTGACAGGGCGGCATCAGCCCCAGCATTTT. The full variable domain, its missing parts supplied by reference TRBV19 and TRBJ1-5, is DGGITQSPKYLFRKEGQNVTLSCEQNLNHDAMYWYRQDPGQGLRLIYYSQIVNDFQKGDIAEGYSVSREKKESFPLTVTSAQKNPTAFYLCASSIQLTGRHQPQHFGDGTRLSIL.

The J gene is TRBJ2-7, the V gene TRBV6-1; a possible D gene is TRBD2 (6 bases). This CDR3 has 13 amino acids. The germline V and J ends were trimmed by 4 bases and 6 bases, with 13 bases remaining between them. CDR1 and CDR2 (germline): MNHNS, SASEGT. CDR3 in amino acids: CASSVSGPIEQYF. CDR3 DNA: TGTGCCAGCAGTGTTAGCGGACCTATCGAGCAGTACTTC.

Ten or more counts support this clone. The genes are TRBV28 and TRBJ1-2; D gene uncertain. Germline-derived CDR1 and CDR2 are MDHEN and SYDVKM. V was shortened by 8 bases and J by 0 bases, with 16 bases between the two germline ends. This CDR3 is built from 15 residues. The CDR3 here is CASGLSSESNYGYTF. CDR3 coding DNA: TGTGCCAGCGGCCTAAGTAGCGAGTCTAACTATGGCTACACCTTC.

A few counts support this clone. The V and J genes are TRBV5-5 and TRBJ1-2; D call uncertain. Trimming took off 2 bases at V and 0 bases at J, with 5 bases between the two ends. Germline V gene sequence: CDR1 SGHKS, CDR2 YYEKEE (reference sequence). The CDR3 covers 13 residues. The CDR3 coding sequence is TGTGCCAGCAGCTTTGAACCTAACTATGGCTACACCTTC. Translation gives CASSFEPNYGYTF.

The CDR3 DNA follows: TGCGCCAGCAGCTCGGACGGTCATGAAAAACTGTTTTTT. Encoded protein: CASSSDGHEKLFF. The chain links TRBV5-1 to TRBJ1-4, with D unclear. The CDR3 is 13 residues long. V was cut by 3 bases and J by 6 bases, with 9 bases left in between. From germline, CDR1 is SGHRS and CDR2 YFSETQ. Based on the CDR3 plus reference TRBV5-1 and TRBJ1-4, the full variable domain is KAGVTQTPRYLIKTRGQQVTLSCSPISGHRSVSWYQQTPGQGLQFLFEYFSETQRNKGNFPGRFSGRQFSNSRSEMNVSTLELGDSALYLCASSSDGHEKLFFGSGTQLSVL.

The V call is TRBV7-6, the J call TRBJ1-1; D unclear. Germline values: CDR1 SGHVS, CDR2 FNYEAQ. The CDR3 covers 14 residues. Trimming cost V 5 bases and J 5 bases, with 15 bases left between them. CDR3: CASSPLAGGTEAFF. In nucleotides, the CDR3 is TGTGCCAGCAGCCCCCTGGCAGGTGGGACTGAAGCTTTCTTT.